Given below is one TCR beta chain in context. The antigen remains unidentified. The data derive from a study of blood T cells in healthy people across ages. Peripheral blood from each donor was collected in a volume of 9.5 to 10 milliliters. No fewer than 5.5 micrograms of total RNA were isolated from every sample. A second PCR, run for about 7 to 12 cycles, used a sample-barcoded 5' primer plus a J-beta primer mix. TCRdb reprocessed the 5' RACE reads via MiXCR and lists one record per CDR3 protein. The repertoire consists of approximately 1,000,000 distinct CDR3 sequences, with over 35% occurring once and the leading ten covering 15% to 20%. Trimming took 4 bases from V and 1 from J, leaving 13 bases between them. Germline CDR1 reads SEHNR; CDR2 reads FQNEAQ (reference sequence). This CDR3 comprises 15 residues. Study-wide findings and caveats: With donor CMV status unknown, expanded clonotype changes were possibly confounded.

Sequencing used blood. This rearrangement joins TRBV7-9 to TRBJ1-1; D may be TRBD1 (5 bases). This TCR derives from an older woman in good health. CDR3 amino acids: CASSSGEGPNTEAFF. CDR3 nucleotide sequence: TGTGCCAGCAGCTCCGGAGAGGGGCCGAACACTGAAGCTTTCTTT.